This T cell receptor beta chain came from a study of T cell responses to AZD1222 COVID-19 vaccine (dated by TCRdb to about 2021). For the wider study: A total of over 230 trial participants underwent TCR sequencing, of whom roughly 210 had received two doses of AZD1222 and around 26 had received two doses of the MenACWY control vaccine. Trial participants were enrolled by age into 18-55, 56-69 and 70-plus year subgroups, with roughly 150, 30 and 60 TCR-sequenced participants respectively. General conclusions and limits of the study: A significant rise in spike-specific TCR breadth and depth was observed after two AZD1222 doses relative to day 0 and relative to MenACWY recipients. In the small 56-69-year group, the increase in depth fell short of significance, most likely because of low power. Most participants were white British and females outnumbered males, and the authors suggested that clonal diversity may have been underestimated. Conclusions about previously exposed vaccinees were limited because only six or seven AZD1222 recipients were SARS-CoV-2 seropositive at baseline. Reportedly, close to half of the unique spike-specific TCRs recognized epitopes lying outside the regions that are mutated in the B.1.351 and B.1.1.7 variants. Because no day 14 peak-response samples were available, the repertoires could be characterized only after the peak T cell response. The whole spike protein was spanned by vaccine-associated CD4 TCRs, and dominant responses were seen in regions 160-218 and 743-854.

The CDR3 regions of human TCRbeta chains were analyzed by immunosequencing. Per the authors' processing: Repertoire TCRs were checked for matches against a reference library of SARS-CoV-2-specific TCRs that had been generated using the MIRA antigen-specificity platform. Breadth meant the fraction of unique TCRs that were SARS-CoV-2-associated, whereas depth meant the fraction of total T cells that were SARS-CoV-2-associated. Using the MIRA data, every spike-specific TCR was mapped to the spike region that the TCR reacted to and assigned to either a CD4 or a CD8 class. Log10-transformed breadth and depth values were compared by one-way ANOVA with Sidak's multiple comparisons tests. In TCRdb, the immuneACCESS table is reduced to in-frame sequences with V and J assigned. These tables do not hold every clone; where another copy was compared, an unresolved V gene accounts for under half, and the others remain unexplained. Clonal size and the V and J genes are those of that table, whereas D and trimming came from the DNA. The sample includes tens of thousands of clones, with 81% observed a single time. About 27% of the sample is held by the ten biggest clonotypes.

Reading the germline V gene (reference sequence) gives CDR1 SEHNR and CDR2 FQNEAQ. CDR3 length: 12 amino acids, cysteine to phenylalanine. The entry retains the CDR3 DNA only, 36 bases that are in frame from base 1. Trimming takes 5 bases from V and 1 base from J, and the germline ends sit 6 bases apart. A remark on this clone: The clone's antigen remains unknown. Base qualities are missing; no much larger clone stands one base away.

The time point label on this specimen signifies: about 28 days (+/-7) after the second vaccine dose. AZD1222 recipients given second doses at about 4 weeks or at about 12 weeks were pooled, since spike-specific TCR depth and breadth were not found to differ between the two schedules. Vaccinee samples came from UK trials COV001 and COV002, including a single-blind randomized controlled phase 2/3 trial of AZD1222 (ChAdOx1 nCoV-19) in healthy adults. For TCRbeta chain sequencing, PBMC samples from trial participants were taken at day 0 and at day 28 after the second dose. This clonotype was sampled from an adult who received the AZD1222 COVID-19 vaccine. The chain is made from TRBV7-9 and TRBJ2-7; the D gene assignment is ambiguous. Here the sequenced sample was peripheral blood, taken 28 days after the second AZD1222 dose. The CDR3 has the sequence CASSQQSYEQYF. The nucleotide sequence reads TGTGCCAGCAGCCAACAGTCCTACGAGCAGTACTTC.